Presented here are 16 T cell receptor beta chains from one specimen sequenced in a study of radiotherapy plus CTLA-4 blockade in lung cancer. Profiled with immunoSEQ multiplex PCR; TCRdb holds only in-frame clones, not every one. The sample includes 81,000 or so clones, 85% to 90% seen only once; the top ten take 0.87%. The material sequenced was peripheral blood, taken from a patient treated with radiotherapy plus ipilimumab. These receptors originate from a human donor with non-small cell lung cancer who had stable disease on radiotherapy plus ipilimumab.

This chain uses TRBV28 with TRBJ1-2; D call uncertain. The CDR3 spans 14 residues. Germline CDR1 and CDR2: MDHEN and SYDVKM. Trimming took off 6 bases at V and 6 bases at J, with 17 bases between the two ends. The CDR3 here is CASSSVGVIHGYTF. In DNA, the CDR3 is TGTGCCAGCAGCTCGGTCGGGGTAATCCATGGCTACACCTTC.

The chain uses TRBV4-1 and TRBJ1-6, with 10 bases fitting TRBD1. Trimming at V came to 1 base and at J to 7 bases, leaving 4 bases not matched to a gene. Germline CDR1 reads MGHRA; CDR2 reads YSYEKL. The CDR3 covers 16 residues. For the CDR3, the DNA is TGCGCCAGCAGCCAAGGAGGGACAGGGGTAAATTCACCCCTCCACTTT. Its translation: CASSQGGTGVNSPLHF.

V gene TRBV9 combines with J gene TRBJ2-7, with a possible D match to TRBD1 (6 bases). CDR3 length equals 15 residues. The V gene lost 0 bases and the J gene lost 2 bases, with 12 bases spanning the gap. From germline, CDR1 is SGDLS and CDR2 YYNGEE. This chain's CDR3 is CASSVDPGDPYEQYF. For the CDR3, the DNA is TGTGCCAGCAGCGTAGACCCAGGGGACCCCTACGAGCAGTACTTC.

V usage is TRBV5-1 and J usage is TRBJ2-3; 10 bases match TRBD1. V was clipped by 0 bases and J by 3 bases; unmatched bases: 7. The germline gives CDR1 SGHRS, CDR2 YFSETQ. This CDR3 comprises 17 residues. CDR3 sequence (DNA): TGCGCCAGCAGCTTGGTAGGAAGGACAGGGGGTACAGATACGCAGTATTTT. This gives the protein CASSLVGRTGGTDTQYF.

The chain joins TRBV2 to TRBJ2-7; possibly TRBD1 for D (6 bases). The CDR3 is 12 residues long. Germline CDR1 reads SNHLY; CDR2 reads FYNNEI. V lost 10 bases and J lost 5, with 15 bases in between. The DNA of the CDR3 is TGTGCCACCGCGGACAGTTGGGACGAGCAGTACTTC. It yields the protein CATADSWDEQYF.

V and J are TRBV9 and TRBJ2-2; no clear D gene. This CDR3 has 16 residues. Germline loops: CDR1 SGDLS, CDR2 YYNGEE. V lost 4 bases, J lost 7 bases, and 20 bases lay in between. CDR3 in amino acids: CASSPSSQPIYGELFF. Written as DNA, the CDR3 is TGTGCCAGCAGCCCTTCGTCACAGCCAATTTACGGGGAGCTGTTTTTT.

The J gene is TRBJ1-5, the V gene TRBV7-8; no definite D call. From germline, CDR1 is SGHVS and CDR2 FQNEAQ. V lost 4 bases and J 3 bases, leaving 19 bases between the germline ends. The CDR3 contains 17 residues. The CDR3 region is CASSSFRPISNNQPQHF. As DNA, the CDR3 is TGTGCCAGCAGCTCCTTCAGGCCCATTTCGAACAATCAGCCCCAGCATTTT.

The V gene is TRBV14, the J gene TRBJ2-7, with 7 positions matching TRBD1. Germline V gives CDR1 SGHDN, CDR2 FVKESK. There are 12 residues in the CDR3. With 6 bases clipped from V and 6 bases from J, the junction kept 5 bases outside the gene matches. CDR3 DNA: TGTGCCAGCAGTCCACAGGGGCTCGAGCAGTACTTC. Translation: CASSPQGLEQYF.

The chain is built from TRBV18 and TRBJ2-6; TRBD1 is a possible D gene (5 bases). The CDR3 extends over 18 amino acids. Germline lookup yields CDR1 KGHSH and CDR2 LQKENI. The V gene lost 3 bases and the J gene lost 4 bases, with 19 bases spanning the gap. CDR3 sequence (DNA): TGTGCCAGCTCACCTCAGGGTCCGGCCGGTTCGGGGGCCAACGTCCTGACTTTC. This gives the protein CASSPQGPAGSGANVLTF.

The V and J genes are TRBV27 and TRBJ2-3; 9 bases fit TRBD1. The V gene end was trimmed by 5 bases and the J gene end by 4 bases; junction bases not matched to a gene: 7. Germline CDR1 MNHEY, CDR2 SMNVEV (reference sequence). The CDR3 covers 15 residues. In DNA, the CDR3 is TGTGCCAGCAGTCCGGGACAGGGTTGGTCAGATACGCAGTATTTT. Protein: CASSPGQGWSDTQYF.

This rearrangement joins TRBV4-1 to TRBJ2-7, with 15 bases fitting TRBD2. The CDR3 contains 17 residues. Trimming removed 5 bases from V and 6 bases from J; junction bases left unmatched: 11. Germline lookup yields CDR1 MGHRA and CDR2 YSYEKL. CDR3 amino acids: CASSKRTSGGAVTEQYF. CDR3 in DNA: TGCGCCAGCAGCAAAAGGACTAGCGGGGGGGCCGTGACCGAGCAGTACTTC.

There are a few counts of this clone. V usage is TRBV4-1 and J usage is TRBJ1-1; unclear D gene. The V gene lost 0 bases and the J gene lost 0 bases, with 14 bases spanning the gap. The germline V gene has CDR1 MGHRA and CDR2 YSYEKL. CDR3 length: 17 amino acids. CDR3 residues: CASSQEGVRQLNTEAFF. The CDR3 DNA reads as TGCGCCAGCAGCCAAGAGGGTGTAAGGCAGTTGAACACTGAAGCTTTCTTT.

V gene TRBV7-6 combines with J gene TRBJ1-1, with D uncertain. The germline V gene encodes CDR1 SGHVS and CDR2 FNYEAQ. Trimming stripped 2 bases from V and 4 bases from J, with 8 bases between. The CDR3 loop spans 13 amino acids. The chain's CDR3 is CASSLSLATEAFF. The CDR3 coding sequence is TGTGCCAGCAGCTTAAGCCTGGCCACTGAAGCTTTCTTT. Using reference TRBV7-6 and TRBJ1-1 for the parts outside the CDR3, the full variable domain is GAGVSQSPRYKVTKRGQDVALRCDPISGHVSLYWYRQALGQGPEFLTYFNYEAQQDKSGLPNDRFSAERPEGSISTLTIQRTEQRDSAMYRCASSLSLATEAFFGQGTRLTVV.

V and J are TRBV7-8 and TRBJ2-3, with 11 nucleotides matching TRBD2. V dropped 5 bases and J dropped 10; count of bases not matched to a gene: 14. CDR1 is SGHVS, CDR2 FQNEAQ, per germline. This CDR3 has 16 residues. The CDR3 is CASSQDRLSGGASQYF. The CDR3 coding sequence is TGTGCCAGCAGCCAAGACAGACTTAGCGGGGGGGCCTCGCAGTATTTT.

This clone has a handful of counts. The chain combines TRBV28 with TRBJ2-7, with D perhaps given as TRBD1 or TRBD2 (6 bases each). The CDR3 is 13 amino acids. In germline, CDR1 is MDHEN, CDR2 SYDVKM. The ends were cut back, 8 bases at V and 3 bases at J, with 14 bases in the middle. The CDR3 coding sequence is TGTGCCAGCTACGCGGGACAACGCTACGAGCAGTACTTC. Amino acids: CASYAGQRYEQYF. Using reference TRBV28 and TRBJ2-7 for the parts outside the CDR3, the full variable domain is DVKVTQSSRYLVKRTGEKVFLECVQDMDHENMFWYRQDPGLGLRLIYFSYDVKMKEKGDIPEGYSVSREKKERFSLILESASTNQTSMYLCASYAGQRYEQYFGPGTRLTVT.

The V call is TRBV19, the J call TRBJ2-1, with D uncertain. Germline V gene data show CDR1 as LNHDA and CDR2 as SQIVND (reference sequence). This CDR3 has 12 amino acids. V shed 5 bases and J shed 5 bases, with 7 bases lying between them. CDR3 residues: CASSRLHNEQFF. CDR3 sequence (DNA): TGTGCCAGTAGTCGTCTCCACAATGAGCAGTTCTTC.